Shown below are 30 T cell receptor beta chains from a single sample sequenced in a study of T cells in narcolepsy. Here immunoSEQ multiplex PCR was the method, and the copy in TCRdb shows in-frame clones only, minus some. The sample includes about 35,000 clones, more than 70% of them seen just once. Sequencing used memory (CD45RA-) CD4+ T cells from blood. Source of these receptors: a human donor in good health.

In DNA, the CDR3 is TGTGCCAGCAGCTTAGAGCAGGGGGGAAACTATGGCTACACCTTC. This codes for CASSLEQGGNYGYTF. The V and J genes are TRBV11-3 and TRBJ1-2; TRBD1 matches 7 bases. The length of the CDR3 is 15 residues. Losses at the gene ends were 0 bases for V and 2 bases for J; bases not matched to a gene: 3. Germline CDR1 SGHNT, CDR2 YENEEA. Complete variable domain (other parts from reference TRBV11-3 and TRBJ1-2): EAGVVQSPRYKIIEKKQPVAFWCNPISGHNTLYWYLQNLGQGPELLIRYENEEAVDDSQLPKDRFSAERLKGVDSTLKIQPAELGDSAVYLCASSLEQGGNYGYTFGSGTRLTVV.

The rearrangement joins TRBV5-4 to TRBJ1-1, with TRBD1 as a possible D gene (5 bases). Germline CDR1 SGHNT, CDR2 YYREEE (reference sequence). This CDR3 region has 15 residues. Trimming pared 5 bases from V and 5 bases from J, leaving 19 bases between. For the CDR3, the DNA is TGTGCCAGCAGTCCGGAGATGGGGGTACGGACTGAAGCTTTCTTT. As protein: CASSPEMGVRTEAFF.

In DNA form, the CDR3 reads TGTGCCAGCAGCTCTTTTGGACAGGGGGGTGGCTACACCTTC. Translating gives CASSSFGQGGGYTF. The genes are TRBV7-2 and TRBJ1-2; 10 positions agree with TRBD1. CDR3 length equals 14 residues. From germline, CDR1 is SGHTA and CDR2 FQGNSA. V lost 4 bases to trimming and J lost 7 bases; unmatched junction nucleotides: 6.

The table lists this clone with a count of one. The J gene is TRBJ2-3, the V gene TRBV5-4; 14 nucleotides align to TRBD2. The CDR3 totals 15 residues. The J segment lost 6 bases and the V segment lost 3 bases, leaving 3 bases of the junction unmatched. Germline V gene sequence: CDR1 SGHNT, CDR2 YYREEE (reference sequence). The CDR3 loop is CASSSTSGGADTQYF. The DNA for the CDR3 is TGTGCCAGCAGCTCGACTAGCGGGGGGGCCGATACGCAGTATTTT.

Only a few counts were recorded for this clone. The gene calls are TRBV11-1 and TRBJ1-1, with 7 bases that match TRBD1. V shed 4 bases and J 3 bases; nucleotides not matched to a gene: 8. This CDR3 has 15 amino acids. CDR1 is SGHAT and CDR2 is FQDESV in the germline V gene (reference sequence). Here the CDR3 DNA reads TGTGCCAGCAGCTACCCGAGGGGGCGGGACACTGAAGCTTTCTTT. Its protein is CASSYPRGRDTEAFF.

The V gene is TRBV4-2, the J gene TRBJ2-3, with unresolved D. The germline V gene encodes CDR1 LGHNA and CDR2 YNFKEQ. The CDR3 has 17 residues. Trimming took 0 bases from V and 0 from J, leaving 13 bases between them. The CDR3 nucleotides read TGTGCCAGCAGCCAAGATCTAGGAGATCCTAGCACAGATACGCAGTATTTT. This gives the protein CASSQDLGDPSTDTQYF.

J is TRBJ2-7 and V is TRBV2; D is uncertain. CDR3 length: 18 residues. V lost 6 bases, J lost 6 bases, and 30 bases lay in between. Germline-derived CDR1 and CDR2 are SNHLY and FYNNEI. The CDR3 sequence is CASSNPRPPGYRPLEQYF. In nucleotides, the CDR3 is TGTGCCAGCAGCAATCCCCGCCCGCCTGGATATCGGCCCCTCGAGCAGTACTTC.

This chain uses TRBV11-2 with TRBJ2-1, with TRBD1 matching over 9 bases. Germline-derived CDR1 and CDR2 are SGHAT and FQNNGV. V lost 5 bases to trimming and J lost 1 base; unmatched junction nucleotides: 12. The CDR3 sequence is 18 residues long. CDR3 loop: CASSTFGRGQGSYNEQFF. DNA for the CDR3: TGTGCCAGCAGCACCTTCGGGCGGGGACAGGGATCCTACAATGAGCAGTTCTTC. Filled out from reference TRBV11-2 and TRBJ2-1, the complete variable domain reads EAGVAQSPRYKIIEKRQSVAFWCNPISGHATLYWYQQILGQGPKLLIQFQNNGVVDDSQLPKDRFSAERLKGVDSTLKIQPAKLEDSAVYLCASSTFGRGQGSYNEQFFGPGTRLTVL.

With regard to this clone: One junction end disagrees with the germline gene, perhaps due to a read error. This sample also contains other DNA sequences that code for the same CDR3. The rearrangement joins TRBV6-1 to TRBJ1-3; unclear D gene. Germline V gene lookup returns CDR1 MNHNS and CDR2 SASEGT. This CDR3 is built from 13 residues. CDR3 residues: CASKQHSGNTIYF. The CDR3 DNA is TGCGCCAGCAAGCAGCACTCTGGAAACACCATATATTTT.

The chain has TRBV5-4 and TRBJ2-3; TRBD2 agrees at 16 bases. Germline V gene data show CDR1 as SGHNT and CDR2 as YYREEE (reference sequence). V trimming: 4 bases; J trimming: 5 bases; junction bases outside the gene matches: 4. The CDR3 is 16 residues long. CDR3 loop: CASSLGLAGGLDTQYF. CDR3 coding DNA: TGTGCCAGCAGCCTGGGACTAGCGGGGGGGCTAGATACGCAGTATTTT.

The gene calls are TRBV7-2 and TRBJ2-1; 12 nucleotides match TRBD2. The CDR3 runs to 16 residues. The germline V gene encodes CDR1 SGHTA and CDR2 FQGNSA. V dropped 1 base and J dropped 10; count of bases not matched to a gene: 8. The CDR3 coding sequence is TGTGCCAGCAGCTTAGAACCTAGCGGGAGGGCGGGGGAGCAGTTCTTC. This sequence encodes CASSLEPSGRAGEQFF.

This clone was seen a single time. The chain recombines TRBV5-4 with TRBJ2-7; D possibly corresponds to TRBD1 (6 bases). This CDR3 has 13 amino acids. V was pared by 4 bases and J by 1 base, with 9 bases between. The germline V gene has CDR1 SGHNT and CDR2 YYREEE (reference sequence). The CDR3 DNA is TGTGCCAGCAGCGTCGGACAGTCCTACGAGCAGTACTTC. Its translation: CASSVGQSYEQYF.

The chain employs TRBV19 and TRBJ2-3; perhaps D is TRBD1 or TRBD2 (5 bases each). The germline CDR1 and CDR2 sequences are LNHDA and SQIVND (reference sequence). This CDR3 spans 16 amino acids. Trimming shortened V by 4 bases and J by 3 bases, and 17 bases separated the two germline ends. The CDR3 spells CASSTPGGGRTDTQYF. The CDR3 coding sequence is TGTGCCAGTAGTACCCCGGGTGGGGGACGGACAGATACGCAGTATTTT. Drawing the rest from reference TRBV19 and TRBJ2-3, the complete variable domain is DGGITQSPKYLFRKEGQNVTLSCEQNLNHDAMYWYRQDPGQGLRLIYYSQIVNDFQKGDIAEGYSVSREKKESFPLTVTSAQKNPTAFYLCASSTPGGGRTDTQYFGPGTRLTVL.

The genes are TRBV5-1 and TRBJ1-2; D uncertain. The germline V gene has CDR1 SGHRS and CDR2 YFSETQ. V lost 0 bases to trimming and J lost 8 bases, with 11 bases between them. The CDR3 spans 13 residues. The CDR3 nucleotides are TGCGCCAGCAGCTTGGATGGGGTGTGGGGCTACACCTTC. This translates into CASSLDGVWGYTF.

The V and J genes are TRBV9 and TRBJ1-6, with D perhaps matching TRBD1 (5 bases). Trimming removed 8 bases at V and 8 bases at J, with 17 bases between. Germline CDR1 and CDR2: SGDLS and YYNGEE. The length of the CDR3 is 14 residues. The CDR3 nucleotides are TGTGCCAGTAGCACAGGCCCGCGTGATTCACCCCTCCACTTT. Protein sequence: CASSTGPRDSPLHF.

The chain combines TRBV27 with TRBJ2-3; D uncertain. Trimming left V 5 bases short and J 9 bases short, with 9 bases between. The length of the CDR3 is 11 residues. CDR1 MNHEY and CDR2 SMNVEV come from the germline V gene (reference sequence). Here the CDR3 reads CASSTSQTQYF. In DNA, the CDR3 is TGTGCCAGCAGTACCTCTCAGACGCAGTATTTT.

The V gene is TRBV6-1, the J gene TRBJ2-1; 9 bases are shared with TRBD2. The V and J ends lost 5 bases and 3 bases, in that order; junction bases with no gene match: 5. The CDR3 has 15 residues. Germline V lookup: CDR1 MNHNS, CDR2 SASEGT. The CDR3 region is CASSLSGGNYNEQFF. The CDR3 DNA sequence: TGTGCCAGCAGTCTCAGCGGGGGGAACTACAATGAGCAGTTCTTC.

The genes are TRBV29-1 and TRBJ1-2, with a possible D match to TRBD1 (6 bases). The length of the CDR3 is 14 residues. Germline CDR1 reads SQVTM; CDR2 reads ANQGSEA. The ends were cut back, 4 bases at V and 0 bases at J, with 12 bases in the middle. The CDR3 region is CSVGGAAANYGYTF. The CDR3 coding sequence is TGCAGCGTTGGGGGGGCTGCAGCTAACTATGGCTACACCTTC.

Worth noting for this clone: The same CDR3 arises from other DNA sequences in this sample as well. This chain connects TRBV4-2 to TRBJ2-3, with D possibly TRBD2 on 7 matching bases. This CDR3 comprises 15 residues. Trimming pared 1 base from V and 2 bases from J, leaving 10 bases between. CDR1 and CDR2 (germline): LGHNA, YNFKEQ. Written as DNA, the CDR3 is TGTGCCAGCAGCCAAGGGGGGGGCAACACAGATACGCAGTATTTT. Its translation is CASSQGGGNTDTQYF.

The chain has TRBV5-1 and TRBJ2-3; 9 bases line up with TRBD2. Germline CDR1 SGHRS, CDR2 YFSETQ. The CDR3 spans 16 residues. Trimming took 4 bases from V and 1 from J; bases not matched to a gene: 7. CDR3 residues: CASSPVGGGGTDTQYF. The DNA of the CDR3 is TGCGCCAGCAGCCCGGTGGGCGGGGGGGGCACAGATACGCAGTATTTT.

The genes are TRBV6-1 and TRBJ2-5; D might be TRBD1 (5 bases). The CDR3 consists of 13 residues. V lost 2 bases, J lost 7 bases, and 11 bases lay in between. The germline CDR1 and CDR2 sequences are MNHNS and SASEGT. The CDR3 DNA sequence: TGTGCCAGCAGTGAACTGGGGCTGGCGACCCAGTACTTC. Translation: CASSELGLATQYF.

The chain couples TRBV27 to TRBJ2-7; tentatively, D is TRBD1 or TRBD2 (8 bases each). CDR1 is MNHEY, CDR2 SMNVEV, per germline (reference sequence). V lost 8 bases and J 2 bases, leaving 13 bases between the germline ends. CDR3 size: 13 residues. The CDR3 DNA reads as TGTGCCAGCGCGGGGGGACAGGCCTACGAGCAGTACTTC. Translation: CASAGGQAYEQYF.

As regards this clone: This likely comes from a read error, as the CDR3 has no conserved phenylalanine or tryptophan at its end. V usage is TRBV7-9 and J usage is TRBJ1-3, with D perhaps TRBD1 (6 bases). CDR3 length equals 14 residues. V lost 5 bases and J lost 1, with 9 bases in between. CDR1 is SEHNR and CDR2 is FQNEAQ in the germline V gene (reference sequence). The CDR3, as DNA: TGTGCCAGCAGCCCTACAGGGTCTGGAAACACCATATATTCT. It yields the protein CASSPTGSGNTIYS.

The chain employs TRBV15 and TRBJ1-3; D is perhaps TRBD1 (6 bases). The CDR3 loop spans 17 amino acids. Trimming took 1 base from V and 1 from J, leaving 14 bases between them. Germline-derived CDR1 and CDR2 are LNHNV and YYDKDF (reference sequence). CDR3 residues: CATSRVGGRGSGNTIYF. The CDR3 DNA is TGTGCCACCAGCAGAGTGGGGGGCAGGGGATCTGGAAACACCATATATTTT. Full variable domain (rest looked up from reference TRBV15 and TRBJ1-3): DAMVIQNPRYQVTQFGKPVTLSCSQTLNHNVMYWYQQKSSQAPKLLFHYYDKDFNNEADTPDNFQSRRPNTSFCFLDIRSPGLGDTAMYLCATSRVGGRGSGNTIYFGEGSWLTVV.

The chain couples TRBV28 to TRBJ2-5, with 7 bases aligning to TRBD2. This CDR3 contains 15 residues. The V gene end was trimmed by 3 bases and the J gene end by 2 bases; junction bases not matched to a gene: 6. The germline gives CDR1 MDHEN, CDR2 SYDVKM. The CDR3 reads CASSFLAGRQETQYF. The CDR3 region has the DNA TGTGCCAGCAGTTTTTTAGCGGGCCGACAAGAGACCCAGTACTTC.

The gene calls are TRBV7-8 and TRBJ1-2; D remains unclear. The CDR3 extends over 13 amino acids. The germline gives CDR1 SGHVS, CDR2 FQNEAQ. V shed 1 base and J shed 4 bases, with 7 bases lying between them. The CDR3 coding sequence is TGTGCCAGCAGCTTAGGACACCTCTATGGCTACACCTTC. Amino acid sequence: CASSLGHLYGYTF.

The chain employs TRBV4-1 and TRBJ2-7; 13 nucleotides align to TRBD2. The CDR3 is 15 amino acids. The germline V gene has CDR1 MGHRA and CDR2 YSYEKL. With 5 bases clipped from V and 7 bases from J, the junction kept 8 bases outside the gene matches. Here the CDR3 reads CASSVRLAGGSEQYF. The CDR3 DNA sequence: TGCGCCAGCAGCGTGAGACTAGCGGGAGGATCAGAGCAGTACTTC.

This chain connects TRBV7-9 to TRBJ1-2; possibly TRBD1 for D (6 bases). The CDR3 consists of 13 residues. The V gene's germline CDR1 is SEHNR and CDR2 FQNEAQ (reference sequence). V was clipped by 0 bases and J by 10 bases, with 12 bases between them. The CDR3: CASSLAQGWDYTF. DNA of the CDR3: TGTGCCAGCAGCTTAGCGCAGGGGTGGGACTACACCTTC.

The chain links TRBV28 to TRBJ1-1; 9 bases line up with TRBD1. CDR3 size: 16 residues. Germline CDR1 and CDR2: MDHEN and SYDVKM. V dropped 7 bases and J dropped 2; count of bases not matched to a gene: 11. CDR3 in DNA: TGTGCCAGCAATCCCAGCGGGACAGGGCCTAACACTGAAGCTTTCTTT. Translation gives CASNPSGTGPNTEAFF.

The J gene is TRBJ1-6, the V gene TRBV28; D remains unclear. Germline CDR1 is MDHEN and CDR2 is SYDVKM. Trimming cost V 3 bases and J 4 bases, with 13 bases left between them. The CDR3 extends over 16 amino acids. CDR3 amino acids: CASSFLPDSYNSPLHF. The CDR3 region has the DNA TGTGCCAGCAGTTTTCTTCCAGATTCTTATAATTCACCCCTCCACTTT.